Listed here are 16 T cell receptor beta chains from one sample, sequenced in a study of response to subunit inactivated influenza vaccine. Each CDR3 protein gets one entry after TCRdb re-called the RT-PCR reads with MiXCR. Of about 650,000 distinct CDR3 sequences listed, approximately 14% are singletons. Sequencing was performed on PBMCs from blood, taken 14 to 15 days before vaccination. The receptors stem from a man between 45 and 60 years old who received an inactivated influenza vaccine.

The chain carries TRBV28 and TRBJ2-7; the D gene is possibly TRBD2 (6 bases). Per the germline V gene, CDR1 is MDHEN and CDR2 is SYDVKM. Trimming cost V 4 bases and J 5 bases, with 18 bases left between them. CDR3 size: 15 residues. Here the CDR3 DNA reads TGTGCCAGCAGTTCCCGGTTTAGAGCTAGCGACGAGCAGTACTTC. It encodes CASSSRFRASDEQYF.

The chain carries TRBV7-2 and TRBJ2-1; 8 positions agree with TRBD2. V lost 4 bases and J lost 3; bases outside the gene matches: 5. CDR3 length: 15 residues. Germline-derived CDR1 and CDR2 are SGHTA and FQGNSA. This CDR3 reads CASSSPGLVYNEQFF. CDR3 in DNA: TGTGCCAGCAGCTCACCGGGACTAGTCTACAATGAGCAGTTCTTC.

This clonotype was seen a few times. The rearrangement links TRBV6-2 or TRBV6-3 to TRBJ2-1; perhaps TRBD2 as D (6 bases). Trimming left V 7 bases short and J 0 bases short, with 25 bases between. Germline V gene lookup returns CDR1 MNHEY and CDR2 SVGEGT. The CDR3 is made up of 19 amino acids. In nucleotides, the CDR3 is TGTGCCAGCAAGAAGGGACTCTCCCGATCAAAGCGCTCCTACAATGAGCAGTTCTTC. As protein: CASKKGLSRSKRSYNEQFF.

The table lists this clonotype with many counts. The CDR3 DNA reads as TGTGCCAGCAGTGAAGCAGATAACTATGGCTACACCTTC. Translated: CASSEADNYGYTF. This chain uses TRBV6-1 with TRBJ1-2, with D unresolved. CDR1 and CDR2 (germline): MNHNS, SASEGT. The CDR3 has 13 amino acids. Trimming took 0 bases from V and 1 from J, leaving 3 bases between them.

The V gene is TRBV21-1, the J gene TRBJ2-7; the D segment call TRBD1 is taken from the table without a DNA check. TRBV21-1 counts as a pseudogene. The CDR3 contains 15 residues. The CDR3 spells CASSKLSGTTYEQYF. CDR3 DNA sequence: TGTGCCAGCAGCAAACTCTCCGGGACAACCTACGAGCAGTACTTC.

V gene TRBV6-1 combines with J gene TRBJ2-7; the D gene could be TRBD1 or TRBD2 (6 bases each). CDR1 is MNHNS, CDR2 SASEGT, per germline. Trimming removed 6 bases at V and 4 bases at J, with 19 bases between. The CDR3 runs to 15 residues. DNA of the CDR3: TGTGCCAGCAGCCCGGTGGTGGAGGGGGTATACGAGCAGTACTTC. Its protein is CASSPVVEGVYEQYF.

The chain uses TRBV7-2 and TRBJ2-3; D possibly matches TRBD1 or TRBD2 (5 bases each). Germline CDR1 reads SGHTA; CDR2 reads FQGNSA. Between the trimmed V and J ends, which lost 5 bases and 0 bases, there was a span of 12 bases. The length of the CDR3 is 15 residues. The CDR3 here is CASSPGTLSTDTQYF. The CDR3 coding sequence is TGTGCCAGCAGCCCGGGGACGCTTAGCACAGATACGCAGTATTTT. Drawing the rest from reference TRBV7-2 and TRBJ2-3, the complete variable domain is GAGVSQSPSNKVTEKGKDVELRCDPISGHTALYWYRQSLGQGLEFLIYFQGNSAPDKSGLPSDRFSAERTGGSVSTLTIQRTQQEDSAVYLCASSPGTLSTDTQYFGPGTRLTVL.

This clonotype was seen more than once but under ten times. The V and J genes are TRBV7-9 and TRBJ2-2; 8 bases map to TRBD2. CDR1 and CDR2 (germline): SEHNR, FQNEAQ (reference sequence). The CDR3 has 16 residues. V gave up 4 bases and J gave up 0 bases; unmatched junction bases: 4. In nucleotides, the CDR3 is TGTGCCAGCAGCTCCCGGGGGGGAACGAACACCGGGGAGCTGTTTTTT. Its translation: CASSSRGGTNTGELFF.

In this sample, this clonotype turned up a few times. This rearrangement joins TRBV12-3 or TRBV12-4 to TRBJ2-3; 11 bases align to TRBD2. With V trimmed by 4 bases and J by 2 bases, 2 bases remained unmatched. The CDR3 length is 15 residues. The CDR3 reads CASSSLAGATDTQYF. DNA of the CDR3: TGTGCCAGCAGTTCACTAGCGGGGGCCACAGATACGCAGTATTTT.

On this clonotype itself: This CDR3 is missing its conserved last phenylalanine or tryptophan, likely due to a read error. CDR3 nucleotides: TGTGCCAGTCTCTCGACAGGGACGGACACTGAAGCTTTCCTT. Its translation: CASLSTGTDTEAFL. The J gene is TRBJ1-1, the V gene TRBV2; TRBD1 aligns across 7 bases. Trimming cost V 9 bases and J 3 bases; bases outside gene matches: 10. The CDR3 is made up of 14 amino acids. Germline V gene sequence: CDR1 SNHLY, CDR2 FYNNEI.

Of note for this clonotype: At one boundary the junction diverges from the germline segment, which might be a read error. The chain combines TRBV20-1 with TRBJ1-4, with 7 positions matching TRBD1. CDR1 is DFQATT, CDR2 SNEGSKA, per germline (reference sequence). The CDR3 contains 13 residues. The CDR3 DNA sequence: TGCAGTGCTACGCCGGGACAGAATGAAAATCTGTTTTTT. It specifies CSATPGQNENLFF.

This clonotype was seen many times. The rearrangement joins TRBV6-1 to TRBJ2-3, with D possibly being TRBD1 (5 bases). Germline-derived CDR1 and CDR2 are MNHNS and SASEGT. The CDR3 is 13 residues long. V lost 8 bases, J lost 2 bases, and 11 bases lay in between. CDR3 in DNA: TGTGCCAGCGGTGGGGCCCACACAGATACGCAGTATTTT. Translated: CASGGAHTDTQYF.

V and J are TRBV10-3 and TRBJ1-1; 7 nucleotides align to TRBD1. CDR3 length: 12 amino acids. Germline V gives CDR1 ENHRY, CDR2 SYGVKD. The CDR3 region is CPPLDRVNEAFF. CDR3 sequence (DNA): TGTCCCCCCCTAGACAGGGTAAATGAAGCTTTCTTT.

The chain carries TRBV28 and TRBJ2-7; 8 bases map to TRBD1. V was pared by 3 bases and J by 5 bases, with 3 bases of the junction left unmatched. The CDR3 sequence is 13 residues long. Germline CDR1 is MDHEN and CDR2 is SYDVKM. The CDR3 loop reads CASSLGQANEQYF. In DNA, the CDR3 is TGTGCCAGCAGTTTGGGACAGGCCAACGAGCAGTACTTC.

In this sample, this clonotype turned up a few times. The chain combines TRBV29-1 with TRBJ2-7, with D maybe TRBD2 (6 bases). Germline V gene sequence: CDR1 SQVTM, CDR2 ANQGSEA. The CDR3 loop spans 12 amino acids. V lost 6 bases and J lost 2, with 11 bases in between. As DNA, the CDR3 is TGCAGCGTGATGGGGGGTCCCTACGAGCAGTACTTC. Its translation is CSVMGGPYEQYF.

This rearrangement joins TRBV7-9 to TRBJ2-3, with 8 bases fitting TRBD1. This CDR3 region has 15 residues. The V and J ends lost 3 bases and 4 bases, in that order; junction bases with no gene match: 6. Germline V lookup: CDR1 SEHNR, CDR2 FQNEAQ (reference sequence). In DNA, the CDR3 is TGTGCCAGCAGCTTCGCCGGACAGGGCGCAGATACGCAGTATTTT. It is translated as CASSFAGQGADTQYF.